These 16 T cell receptor beta chains were all obtained from the same sample, sequenced in a study of post-analysis software for immune sequencing data (dated by TCRdb to 2013 to 2016). No antigens are known for them. Findings and caveats that apply to the study as a whole: Significantly higher frequencies in patients than in controls were found for roughly 5 TRBV segments, including TRBV5-6, TRBV5-1 and TRBV20-1.

The receptor library was made with PCR. The data were produced on an Illumina HiSeq 2500. To reduce PCR and sequencing biases, unique molecular identifiers were built into the TCR beta cDNA libraries. TCRdb reprocessed the public reads (quality trimming at Q25 with fastp, clone calling with MiXCR) and kept in-frame beta chains. Rows are unified per CDR3 protein, each entry keeping the most common DNA and genes. The sample yields 650,000 to 850,000 distinct CDR3 sequences; roughly 58% were counted once. The ten largest clones represent about 4.5% of the sample. Sequencing input: blood. The receptors originated from a girl between 5 and 17 years old with multiple sclerosis.

The chain uses TRBV29-1 and TRBJ1-1; 11 bases agree with TRBD1. The CDR3 length is 15 residues. Germline CDR1 and CDR2: SQVTM and ANQGSEA. V gave up 4 bases and J gave up 2 bases; unmatched junction bases: 6. CDR3 in DNA: TGCAGCGTTGGGCCCCGGACAGGGGGCAACACTGAAGCTTTCTTT. Translation gives CSVGPRTGGNTEAFF.

This clonotype has ten or more counts. At one boundary the junction diverges from the germline segment, which might be a read error. V is TRBV12-3 or TRBV12-4 and J is TRBJ2-7; 9 nucleotides align to TRBD1. The CDR3 loop spans 14 amino acids. CDR3 protein: CASSFRDRAYEQYF. For the CDR3, the DNA is TGCGCCAGCAGCTTCCGGGACAGGGCGTACGAGCAGTACTTC.

The chain has TRBV12-5 and TRBJ2-3, with unresolved D. The germline V gene encodes CDR1 LGHNT and CDR2 FRNRAP. The CDR3 is 15 residues long. Trimming removed 1 base from V and 1 base from J, with 9 bases in between. The DNA of the CDR3 is TGTGCTAGTGGTTTGGGCACGGCAGGCACAGATACGCAGTATTTT. It is translated as CASGLGTAGTDTQYF.

Worth noting for this clonotype: This clone may be a read error of a much larger clone one base away. V is TRBV6-6 and J is TRBJ2-7; 8 nucleotides match TRBD1. The germline CDR1 and CDR2 sequences are MNHNY and SVGAGI (reference sequence). This CDR3 comprises 14 residues. J was trimmed by 1 base and V by 6 bases; bases with no gene match: 5. The CDR3 nucleotides read TGTGCCAGCAGCACCCGGGACAGGTCCTACGAGCAGTACTTC. Its translation: CASSTRDRSYEQYF.

CDR3 nucleotides: TGTGCCAGCAGTTTAGGAGGGGTCTACCAAGAGACCCAGTACTTC. This gives the protein CASSLGGVYQETQYF. The chain combines TRBV12-3 or TRBV12-4 with TRBJ2-7; D may be TRBD1 or TRBD2 (5 bases each). Near its end, the DNA agrees better with TRBJ2-5, so the J call may be wrong. The CDR3 length is 15 residues.

This chain joins TRBV15 and TRBJ1-1; D may be TRBD1 (6 bases). Germline V gene lookup returns CDR1 LNHNV and CDR2 YYDKDF (reference sequence). V was cut by 3 bases and J by 1 base, with 15 bases left in between. The length of the CDR3 is 16 residues. The CDR3 nucleotides read TGTGCCACCAGCAGGAGGGGGGTGGGAAGGAACACTGAAGCTTTCTTT. Residues: CATSRRGVGRNTEAFF.

This chain joins TRBV5-1 and TRBJ2-4; 10 bases align to TRBD1. The V gene's germline CDR1 is SGHRS and CDR2 YFSETQ. This CDR3 region has 16 residues. Trimming removed 4 bases from V and 1 base from J; junction bases left unmatched: 5. CDR3 bases: TGCGCCAGCAGCCGACAGGGGGCGGGGGCCAAAAACATTCAGTACTTC. The encoded protein is CASSRQGAGAKNIQYF.

This chain connects TRBV7-8 to TRBJ2-4, with 8 bases that match TRBD2. The CDR3 has 13 amino acids. CDR1 and CDR2 from the germline V gene are SGHVS and FQNEAQ. J was trimmed by 8 bases and V by 3 bases; bases with no gene match: 3. The CDR3 nucleotides read TGTGCCAGCAGCTTGTACGGGGGGGACATTCAGTACTTC. Its translation is CASSLYGGDIQYF. The variable domain in full, completed from reference TRBV7-8 and TRBJ2-4, reads GAGVSQSPRYKVAKRGQDVALRCDPISGHVSLFWYQQALGQGPEFLTYFQNEAQLDKSGLPSDRFFAERPEGSVSTLKIQRTQQEDSAVYLCASSLYGGDIQYFGAGTRLSVL.

V gene TRBV20-1 combines with J gene TRBJ2-6, with 7 positions matching TRBD2. CDR3 length equals 15 residues. Per germline, CDR1 DFQATT and CDR2 SNEGSKA (reference sequence). The junction had 5 bases not matched to a gene; V was cut back by 6 bases and J by 0 bases. This chain's CDR3 is CSALPGGSGANVLTF. The CDR3 coding sequence is TGCAGTGCCCTCCCGGGGGGCTCTGGGGCCAACGTCCTGACTTTC.

This clonotype has only a few counts. One junction end disagrees with the germline gene, perhaps due to a read error. The V and J genes are TRBV6-5 and TRBJ2-7; the D gene is possibly TRBD2 (6 bases). CDR1 is MNHEY and CDR2 is SVGAGI in the germline V gene. The CDR3 extends over 16 amino acids. The CDR3 coding sequence is TGTGCCAGCAGTTACGCACACATTGGAGGGTCCTACGAACAGTACTTC. As protein: CASSYAHIGGSYEQYF.

The gene calls are TRBV10-2 and TRBJ1-4; D unresolved. The germline gives CDR1 WSHSY, CDR2 SAAADI. The CDR3 consists of 15 residues. Trimming stripped 5 bases from V and 8 bases from J, with 18 bases between. The CDR3 coding sequence is TGCGCCAGCAGTAGCCGTAGCAGTCTCGGGGAAAAACTGTTTTTT. This encodes CASSSRSSLGEKLFF.

V gene TRBV29-1 combines with J gene TRBJ2-7, with 8 bases fitting TRBD1. Germline CDR1 reads SQVTM; CDR2 reads ANQGSEA. The CDR3 length is 15 residues. V lost 3 bases, J lost 3 bases, and 10 bases stayed unmatched. The CDR3 loop reads CSVEGDRGTLYEQYF. For the CDR3, the DNA is TGCAGCGTTGAGGGTGACAGGGGAACCCTCTACGAGCAGTACTTC.

This clonotype has just a few counts. The chain combines TRBV7-2 with TRBJ2-3; TRBD1 matches at 9 bases. This CDR3 contains 15 residues. Germline V gives CDR1 SGHTA, CDR2 FQGNSA. The junction had 3 bases not matched to a gene; V was cut back by 3 bases and J by 2 bases. The CDR3 bases are TGTGCCAGCAGCTTCGGACAGGGGAACACAGATACGCAGTATTTT. Its protein product is CASSFGQGNTDTQYF.

Concerning this clonotype itself: A read error may account for a junction end that differs from germline. This chain links TRBV15 with TRBJ2-1, with no clear D. The germline CDR1 and CDR2 sequences are LNHNV and YYDKDF (reference sequence). The CDR3 contains 13 residues. CDR3 sequence (DNA): TGTGCCGCCAGCAGAGATCTGGGAATTGAGCAGTTCTTC. Encoded protein: CAASRDLGIEQFF.

In the case of this clonotype: No conserved phenylalanine or tryptophan is present at the end of the CDR3, so a read error is the likely explanation. The chain carries TRBV7-8 and TRBJ2-7, with 7 bases matching TRBD1. J gave up 3 bases and V 6 bases, and 8 bases lay outside the gene matches. This CDR3 spans 14 amino acids. Germline V CDR1 and CDR2: SGHVS, FQNEAQ. The CDR3 region is CASSPGQIDYEQYL. CDR3 bases: TGTGCCAGCAGTCCGGGACAGATTGACTACGAGCAGTACCTC.

V usage is TRBV5-1 and J usage is TRBJ2-7, with 7 bases lining up with TRBD2. This CDR3 region has 16 residues. Germline CDR1 SGHRS, CDR2 YFSETQ. The V and J ends lost 10 bases and 1 base, in that order; junction bases with no gene match: 17. CDR3 sequence reads: CASAVRSGGNSYEQYF. The CDR3 coding sequence is TGCGCCTCAGCAGTACGATCCGGGGGGAATTCCTACGAGCAGTACTTC.